This T cell receptor (beta chain) was recorded in a study of cytotoxic CD8 clonotypes in ibrutinib-treated CLL. Study-wide results and caveats: The study found baseline clonality above age-matched healthy donors, tracking circulating CD8+ T-cell counts.

Germline lookup yields CDR1 SGDLS and CDR2 YYNGEE. The V gene lost 3 bases and the J gene lost 3 bases, with 12 bases spanning the gap. The CDR3 has 14 amino acids. As concerns this clone: Its matching antigen is unknown.

Sequencing was performed with immunoSEQ multiplex PCR; in TCRdb, only in-frame clones are kept and a portion is missing. The sample lists 70,000 to 85,000 clones; more than 70% were seen once. The sequencing used PBMCs, collected at disease progression, from a patient treated with ibrutinib. The source of this sequence is a human donor with chronic lymphocytic leukemia. The chain couples TRBV9 to TRBJ2-5; D remains unclear. CDR3 protein: CASSAGYGEETQYF. The CDR3, as DNA: TGTGCCAGCAGCGCCGGCTACGGTGAAGAGACCCAGTACTTC. Using reference TRBV9 and TRBJ2-5 for the parts outside the CDR3, the full variable domain is DSGVTQTPKHLITATGQRVTLRCSPRSGDLSVYWYQQSLDQGLQFLIQYYNGEERAKGNILERFSAQQFPDLHSELNLSSLELGDSALYFCASSAGYGEETQYFGPGTRLLVL.